The clone carrying this T cell receptor (delta chain) showed up just a few times. TCRdb pairs this DNA with a much larger clone's protein that differs at residue 3, likely a read error; the protein shown was translated from the DNA. Bulk repertoires came from Vgamma9/Vdelta2+ or Vdelta2-negative gammadelta T cells flow-sorted from PBMC. This entry is derived from a study of γδ T cells in repeated Plasmodium falciparum infection. Germline V gene data show CDR1 as GEAIGNYY and CDR2 as EKD. V was pared by 8 bases and J by 4 bases, with 37 bases between. This CDR3 has 20 amino acids. TCRdb re-called the multiplex PCR reads via CATT. The sample comprises about 89,000 delta-chain clones, under 1.5% of which are singletons, and approximately 10% rests with the top ten.

The sequenced sample was gamma-delta T cells from blood. The chain is built from TRDV2 and TRDJ1; TRDD3 is a possible D gene (6 bases). As TCRdb names no J gene, one was assigned here on the basis of a DNA match to germline. The clonotype was recovered from a pool of human donors (malaria-infected and uninfected, not separated). The CDR3 DNA is TGTGCCTATGATCCCATTAAAACCCCGGGTACTGGGAAGTTACTCGATAAACTCATCTTT. Its translation: CAYDPIKTPGTGKLLDKLIF.